The 9 T cell receptor beta chains below were found in one sample sequenced in a study of blood T cell repertoires in COVID-19. Sequencing used immunoSEQ multiplex PCR; TCRdb keeps in-frame clones, though not all of them. Of hundreds of thousands of clones detected, approximately 90% appear once; the ten largest clones hold approximately 9.4%. Sequencing used PBMCs or T cells enriched from blood (not recorded which). Source of these receptors: a woman in her thirties or forties who had recovered from COVID-19.

A single count supports this clone. The chain combines TRBV5-1 with TRBJ2-1; 11 bases agree with TRBD2. Germline CDR1 reads SGHRS; CDR2 reads YFSETQ. There are 15 residues in the CDR3. V was clipped by 3 bases and J by 9 bases; unmatched bases: 8. The CDR3 DNA follows: TGCGCCAGCAGCTCAGGGACTAGCGGTGAGGCTGAGCAGTTCTTC. This codes for CASSSGTSGEAEQFF.

The J gene is TRBJ2-5, the V gene TRBV11-1, with 8 bases that match TRBD2. The CDR3 has 15 amino acids. Germline V gives CDR1 SGHAT, CDR2 FQDESV (reference sequence). V was clipped by 3 bases and J by 5 bases; unmatched bases: 8. CDR3 nucleotide sequence: TGTGCCAGCAGCTTGGGAGCGGGGGATCTGGAGACCCAGTACTTC. Protein: CASSLGAGDLETQYF.

J is TRBJ1-1 and V is TRBV28; 7 bases line up with TRBD1. CDR3 length: 14 amino acids. The ends lost 4 bases at V and 1 base at J; junction bases unmatched: 3. CDR1 and CDR2 from the germline V gene are MDHEN and SYDVKM. As DNA, the CDR3 is TGTGCCAGCAGTTCCGGGACAGCGAACACTGAAGCTTTCTTT. It translates to CASSSGTANTEAFF.

This chain joins TRBV7-3 and TRBJ2-1, with D unclear. Germline V gene sequence: CDR1 SGHTA, CDR2 FQGTGA. The length of the CDR3 is 15 residues. V lost 5 bases and J lost 7, with 18 bases in between. The CDR3 reads CASSALVTPTNEQFF. For the CDR3, the DNA is TGTGCCAGCAGCGCCTTGGTAACCCCTACGAATGAGCAGTTCTTC.

The CDR3, as DNA: TGCGCCAGCAGTCCCCGACTAGCGGGAGGGCAAGAGACCCAGTACTTC. Its protein is CASSPRLAGGQETQYF. The rearrangement links TRBV10-1 to TRBJ2-5, with 14 positions matching TRBD2. The CDR3 contains 16 residues. Looked up from germline, CDR1 is WNHNN and CDR2 is SYGVQD (reference sequence). V was pared by 5 bases and J by 2 bases, with 4 bases of the junction left unmatched.

The V gene is TRBV9, the J gene TRBJ1-1, with a tentative D call TRBD1 (5 bases). The germline V gene has CDR1 SGDLS and CDR2 YYNGEE. CDR3 length equals 15 residues. V dropped 0 bases and J dropped 1 base, with 10 bases sitting between them. CDR3: CASSVAAGQNTEAFF. DNA of the CDR3: TGTGCCAGCAGCGTAGCAGCAGGGCAGAACACTGAAGCTTTCTTT. Full variable domain (outside the CDR3, taken from reference TRBV9 and TRBJ1-1): DSGVTQTPKHLITATGQRVTLRCSPRSGDLSVYWYQQSLDQGLQFLIQYYNGEERAKGNILERFSAQQFPDLHSELNLSSLELGDSALYFCASSVAAGQNTEAFFGQGTRLTVV.

The chain carries TRBV9 and TRBJ1-5, with D possibly being TRBD1 (5 bases). The CDR3 is made up of 15 amino acids. Germline values: CDR1 SGDLS, CDR2 YYNGEE. Trimming stripped 4 bases from V and 0 bases from J, with 11 bases between. The CDR3 region has the DNA TGTGCCAGCAGCCGCGGGGCTTATAGCAATCAGCCCCAGCATTTT. Translated: CASSRGAYSNQPQHF.

The chain has TRBV7-3 and TRBJ2-1; no firm D call. V shed 4 bases and J shed 6 bases, with 10 bases lying between them. The germline V gene has CDR1 SGHTA and CDR2 FQGTGA. The CDR3 sequence is 13 residues long. The CDR3 DNA follows: TGTGCCAGCAGCTCGAGGTACGGCAATGAGCAGTTCTTC. Translated: CASSSRYGNEQFF.

The chain joins TRBV19 to TRBJ1-5; D possibly corresponds to TRBD1 (6 bases). The V gene's germline CDR1 is LNHDA and CDR2 SQIVND (reference sequence). The CDR3 runs to 14 residues. The V gene lost 11 bases and the J gene lost 5 bases, with 19 bases spanning the gap. The CDR3 DNA reads TGTGCCTCGCAGGGGTCGAAAAATTATCAGCCCCAGCATTTT. This codes for CASQGSKNYQPQHF.